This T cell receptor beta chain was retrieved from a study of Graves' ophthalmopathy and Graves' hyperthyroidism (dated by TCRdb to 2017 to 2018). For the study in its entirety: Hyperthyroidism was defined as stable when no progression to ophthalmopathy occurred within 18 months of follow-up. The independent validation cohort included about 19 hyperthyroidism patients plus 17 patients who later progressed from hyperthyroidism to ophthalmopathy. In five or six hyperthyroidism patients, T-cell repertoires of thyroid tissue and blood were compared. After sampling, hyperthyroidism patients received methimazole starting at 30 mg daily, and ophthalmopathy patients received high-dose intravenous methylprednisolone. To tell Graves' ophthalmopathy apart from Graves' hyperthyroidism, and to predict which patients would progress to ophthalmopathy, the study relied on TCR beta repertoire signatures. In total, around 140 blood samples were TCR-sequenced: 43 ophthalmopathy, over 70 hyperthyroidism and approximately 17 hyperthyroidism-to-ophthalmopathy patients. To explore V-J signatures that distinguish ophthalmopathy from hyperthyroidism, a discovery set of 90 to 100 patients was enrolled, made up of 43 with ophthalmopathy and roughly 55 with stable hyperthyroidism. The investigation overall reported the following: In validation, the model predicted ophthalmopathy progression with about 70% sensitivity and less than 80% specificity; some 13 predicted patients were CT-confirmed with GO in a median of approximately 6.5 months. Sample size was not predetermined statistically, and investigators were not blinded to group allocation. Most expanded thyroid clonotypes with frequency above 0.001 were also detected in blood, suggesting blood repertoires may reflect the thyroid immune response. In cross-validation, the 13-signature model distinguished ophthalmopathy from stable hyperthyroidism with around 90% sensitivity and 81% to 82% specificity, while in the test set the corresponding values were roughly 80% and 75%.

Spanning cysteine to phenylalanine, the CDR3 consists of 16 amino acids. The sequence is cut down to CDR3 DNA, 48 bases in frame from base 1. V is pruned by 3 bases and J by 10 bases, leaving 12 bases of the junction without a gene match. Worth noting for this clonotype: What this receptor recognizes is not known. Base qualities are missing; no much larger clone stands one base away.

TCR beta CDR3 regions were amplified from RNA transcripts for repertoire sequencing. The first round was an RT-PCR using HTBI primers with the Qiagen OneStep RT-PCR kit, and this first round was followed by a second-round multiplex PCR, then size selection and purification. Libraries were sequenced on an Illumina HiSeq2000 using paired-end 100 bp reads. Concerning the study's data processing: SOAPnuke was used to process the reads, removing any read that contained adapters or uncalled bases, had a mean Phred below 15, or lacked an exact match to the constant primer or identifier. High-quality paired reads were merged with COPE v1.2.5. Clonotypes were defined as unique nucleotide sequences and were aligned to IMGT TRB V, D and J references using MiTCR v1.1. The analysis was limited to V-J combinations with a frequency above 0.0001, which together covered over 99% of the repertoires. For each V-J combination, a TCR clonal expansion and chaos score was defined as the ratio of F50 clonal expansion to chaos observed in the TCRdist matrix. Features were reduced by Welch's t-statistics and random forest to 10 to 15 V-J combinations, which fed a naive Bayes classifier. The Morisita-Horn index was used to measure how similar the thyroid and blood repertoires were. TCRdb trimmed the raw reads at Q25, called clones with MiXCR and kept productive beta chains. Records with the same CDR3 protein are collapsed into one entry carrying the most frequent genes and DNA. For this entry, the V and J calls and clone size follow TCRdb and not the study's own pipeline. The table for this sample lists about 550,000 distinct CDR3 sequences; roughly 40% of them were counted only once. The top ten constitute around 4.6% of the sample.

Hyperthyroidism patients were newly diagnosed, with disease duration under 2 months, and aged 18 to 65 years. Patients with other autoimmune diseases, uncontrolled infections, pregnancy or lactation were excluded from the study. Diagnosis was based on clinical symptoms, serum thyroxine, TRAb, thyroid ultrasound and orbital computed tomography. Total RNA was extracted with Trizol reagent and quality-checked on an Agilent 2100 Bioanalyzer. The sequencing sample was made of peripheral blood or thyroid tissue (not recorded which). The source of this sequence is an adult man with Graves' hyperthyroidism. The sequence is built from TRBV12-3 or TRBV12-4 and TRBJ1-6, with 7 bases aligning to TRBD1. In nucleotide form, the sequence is TGTGCCAGCAGTTTGACAGGGAGGGAGGTTGGATCACCCCTCCACTTT. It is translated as CASSLTGREVGSPLHF.